Listed below are T cell receptor beta chains from one sample, sequenced in a study of blood T cells in healthy people across ages. Using its own MiXCR run on the 5' RACE reads, TCRdb lists one record per CDR3 protein. The sample lists 1.5 million to 2 million distinct CDR3 sequences; about 39% were seen once. Material for sequencing was blood. The receptors derive from a human donor in good health. CDR3s include the opening cysteine and the closing phenylalanine or tryptophan. Each record gives: clone size, J gene, V gene, D gene, CDR3 protein, CDR3 DNA. D genes are given only for firm matches. For some rows the clone size is stated as once, few or many, or as a class when expanded; others skip it.

clone size: many; J gene: TRBJ2-7; V gene: TRBV29-1; D gene: .; CDR3 protein: CSGGDFYEQYF; CDR3 DNA: TGCAGCGGGGGGGACTTCTACGAGCAGTACTTC
clone size: .; J gene: TRBJ2-5; V gene: TRBV7-3; D gene: TRBD2; CDR3 protein: CASSPSGNQETQYF; CDR3 DNA: TGTGCCAGCAGCCCTAGCGGGAACCAAGAGACCCAGTACTTC
clone size: .; J gene: TRBJ2-1; V gene: TRBV7-6; D gene: .; CDR3 protein: CASSQGPRGNEQFF; CDR3 DNA: TGTGCCAGCAGCCAGGGGCCGAGGGGCAATGAGCAGTTCTTC
clone size: .; J gene: TRBJ1-2; V gene: TRBV11-2; D gene: .; CDR3 protein: CASSLGGVGGHNYGYTF; CDR3 DNA: TGTGCCAGCAGCTTGGGGGGCGTTGGTGGCCACAACTATGGCTACACCTTC
clone size: few; J gene: TRBJ2-3; V gene: TRBV4-2; D gene: .; CDR3 protein: CASSQGGGLTDTQYF; CDR3 DNA: TGTGCCAGCAGCCAAGGGGGGGGGCTCACAGATACGCAGTATTTT
clone size: few; J gene: TRBJ2-1; V gene: TRBV7-9; D gene: TRBD2; CDR3 protein: CASSFPAGGVSEQFF; CDR3 DNA: TGTGCCAGCAGCTTCCCAGCGGGGGGGGTCAGTGAGCAGTTCTTC
clone size: .; J gene: TRBJ2-1; V gene: TRBV18; D gene: TRBD1; CDR3 protein: CASSRGTGEEQFF; CDR3 DNA: TGTGCCAGCTCACGTGGGACAGGAGAAGAGCAGTTCTTC
clone size: .; J gene: TRBJ2-5; V gene: TRBV5-5; D gene: .; CDR3 protein: CANSPEDRYQETQYF; CDR3 DNA: TGTGCCAACAGCCCAGAGGACCGGTACCAAGAGACCCAGTACTTC
clone size: .; J gene: TRBJ2-1; V gene: TRBV20-1; D gene: .; CDR3 protein: CSAKSLSSYNEQFF; CDR3 DNA: TGCAGTGCTAAGTCGCTGTCGTCCTACAATGAGCAGTTCTTC
clone size: few; J gene: TRBJ2-1; V gene: TRBV20-1; D gene: .; CDR3 protein: CSGRSGHSSYNEQFF; CDR3 DNA: TGCAGTGGCAGAAGCGGACATAGCTCCTACAATGAGCAGTTCTTC
clone size: .; J gene: TRBJ2-5; V gene: TRBV10-3; D gene: TRBD1; CDR3 protein: CAISDNLAGGQETQYF; CDR3 DNA: TGTGCCATCAGTGATAATCTGGCAGGGGGTCAAGAGACCCAGTACTTC
clone size: .; J gene: TRBJ2-7; V gene: TRBV28; D gene: TRBD1; CDR3 protein: CASSDGQASYEQYF; CDR3 DNA: TGTGCCAGCAGTGACGGACAGGCGTCCTACGAGCAGTACTTC
clone size: .; J gene: TRBJ2-1; V gene: TRBV12-5; D gene: .; CDR3 protein: CVSGLGRDSEQFF; CDR3 DNA: TGTGTTAGTGGTTTGGGCAGGGATAGTGAGCAGTTCTTC
clone size: .; J gene: TRBJ2-2; V gene: TRBV20-1; D gene: .; CDR3 protein: CSAAPRGGELFF; CDR3 DNA: TGCAGTGCAGCGCCGAGAGGGGGGGAGCTGTTTTTT
clone size: few; J gene: TRBJ2-5; V gene: TRBV5-5; D gene: .; CDR3 protein: CASSLEGQTQYF; CDR3 DNA: TGTGCCAGCAGCTTGGAGGGTCAGACCCAGTACTTC
clone size: few; J gene: TRBJ1-1; V gene: TRBV10-3; D gene: .; CDR3 protein: CAISEPRRHTEAFF; CDR3 DNA: TGTGCCATCAGTGAGCCTAGACGGCACACTGAAGCTTTCTTT
clone size: .; J gene: TRBJ2-1; V gene: TRBV7-3; D gene: .; CDR3 protein: CASSLRGALYNEQFF; CDR3 DNA: TGTGCCAGCAGCTTAAGGGGTGCCCTCTACAATGAGCAGTTCTTC
clone size: .; J gene: TRBJ2-7; V gene: TRBV10-3; D gene: TRBD1; CDR3 protein: CAIRQGDPYEQYF; CDR3 DNA: TGTGCCATCAGACAGGGGGACCCCTACGAGCAGTACTTC
clone size: few; J gene: TRBJ2-3; V gene: TRBV7-9; D gene: .; CDR3 protein: CASSQLSVAPGTTDTQYF; CDR3 DNA: TGTGCCAGCAGTCAATTATCGGTAGCCCCCGGGACCACAGATACGCAGTATTTT
clone size: .; J gene: TRBJ1-2; V gene: TRBV7-2; D gene: .; CDR3 protein: CASSSNRPFGYTF; CDR3 DNA: TGTGCCAGCAGCTCAAACCGCCCCTTTGGCTACACCTTC